These 27 T cell receptor beta chains share one sample of origin, sequenced in a study of cytomegalovirus exposure and HLA in healthy donors. With 60 Vbeta and 13 Jbeta primers, the PCR was carried out. Clones were sequenced by immunoSEQ multiplex PCR, and TCRdb holds only the in-frame ones, with some missing. This table lists tens of thousands of clones. The sample taken for sequencing was PBMCs. The receptors come from a human donor in good health.

The chain employs TRBV6-1 and TRBJ1-2; D ambiguous. CDR3 length: 12 residues. The germline V gene encodes CDR1 MNHNS and CDR2 SASEGT. V lost 1 base, J lost 4 bases, and 4 bases lay in between. CDR3 sequence reads: CASSEGSYGYTF. CDR3 DNA sequence: TGTGCCAGCAGTGAAGGGAGCTATGGCTACACCTTC.

The chain carries TRBV5-6 and TRBJ2-5; perhaps TRBD1 as D (6 bases). V lost 3 bases and J lost 5, with 14 bases in between. Germline V gene lookup returns CDR1 SGHDT and CDR2 YYEEEE. The CDR3 is made up of 14 amino acids. The CDR3 bases are TGTGCCAGCAGCTGGGACACCCTCAGGGAGACCCAGTACTTC. Protein sequence: CASSWDTLRETQYF.

The V call is TRBV6-5, the J call TRBJ1-3, with 8 bases lining up with TRBD1. Germline V gene lookup returns CDR1 MNHEY and CDR2 SVGAGI. This CDR3 region has 13 residues. J lost 9 bases, V lost 5 bases, and 6 bases had no gene match. This CDR3 reads CASSPDRAVTIYF. CDR3 DNA: TGTGCCAGCAGTCCGGACAGGGCGGTCACCATATATTTT.

The chain couples TRBV25-1 to TRBJ1-2; no reliable D call. The V gene's germline CDR1 is MGHDK and CDR2 SYGVNS. The CDR3 sequence is 13 residues long. Trimming removed 7 bases from V and 8 bases from J, with 17 bases in between. As DNA, the CDR3 is TGTGCCAGCAAAGCCCAGGAATCTGGCGGCTACACCTTC. Residues: CASKAQESGGYTF.

The chain joins TRBV2 to TRBJ1-2; 8 positions agree with TRBD1. Germline V gene sequence: CDR1 SNHLY, CDR2 FYNNEI. This CDR3 region has 12 residues. The trim removed 6 bases at V and 8 bases at J, leaving 5 bases unmatched. CDR3 region: CASSTGGRGYTF. DNA for the CDR3: TGTGCCAGCAGCACAGGGGGTCGGGGCTACACCTTC.

The V gene is TRBV13, the J gene TRBJ2-5; D is perhaps TRBD1 (6 bases). This CDR3 comprises 13 residues. V dropped 5 bases and J dropped 2 bases, with 9 bases sitting between them. CDR1 and CDR2 (germline): PRHDT, FYEKMQ (reference sequence). CDR3 in DNA: TGTGCCAGCAGCGTCGGACAGCAAGAGACCCAGTACTTC. The encoded protein is CASSVGQQETQYF.

About this clone itself: Its ends do not fully match the called genes, so a read error is possible. The chain has TRBV7-3 and TRBJ1-2; TRBD1 might be the D (5 bases). The V gene's germline CDR1 is SGHTA and CDR2 FQGTGA. The CDR3 length is 12 residues. The CDR3 protein is CVSSSQGFGYTF. CDR3 DNA sequence: TGTGTCAGCAGCTCCCAGGGATTTGGCTACACCTTC.

The chain links TRBV6-6 to TRBJ1-1, with 7 positions matching TRBD1. This CDR3 contains 13 residues. The V and J ends lost 10 bases and 3 bases, in that order; junction bases with no gene match: 8. Germline CDR1 MNHNY, CDR2 SVGAGI (reference sequence). DNA for the CDR3: TGTGCCACGCGACAGGGTATCGACACTGAAGCTTTCTTT. Translation gives CATRQGIDTEAFF.

The V gene is TRBV11-2, the J gene TRBJ2-4; D is uncertain. Looked up from germline, CDR1 is SGHAT and CDR2 is FQNNGV. CDR3 length equals 16 residues. Trimming cost V 5 bases and J 5 bases, with 19 bases left between them. CDR3 region: CASSPMGVFGENIQYF. The CDR3 coding sequence is TGTGCCAGCAGCCCGATGGGCGTTTTCGGCGAAAACATTCAGTACTTC.

V usage is TRBV14 and J usage is TRBJ2-2, with 7 bases that match TRBD1. The CDR3 totals 14 residues. V dropped 3 bases and J dropped 5; count of bases not matched to a gene: 3. The V gene's germline CDR1 is SGHDN and CDR2 FVKESK. CDR3 protein: CASSQRGRTGELFF. CDR3 nucleotide sequence: TGTGCCAGCAGCCAGAGGGGGCGTACCGGGGAGCTGTTTTTT.

The chain carries TRBV30 and TRBJ2-1, with a tentative D call TRBD1 (6 bases). Trimming shortened V by 4 bases and J by 3 bases, and 10 bases separated the two germline ends. Germline CDR1 is GTSNPN and CDR2 is SVGIG (reference sequence). The CDR3 has 13 amino acids. CDR3 sequence reads: CAWTRQVYNEQFF. CDR3 DNA: TGTGCCTGGACTCGACAGGTCTACAATGAGCAGTTCTTC.

The rearrangement uses TRBV11-3 and TRBJ1-3, with no clear D. Germline loops: CDR1 SGHNT, CDR2 YENEEA. The V end lost 4 bases, the J end lost 4 bases, and 2 bases lay between the germline ends. This CDR3 has 11 residues. The CDR3 is CASSSGNTIYF. CDR3 nucleotides: TGTGCCAGCAGCTCAGGAAACACCATATATTTT.

This rearrangement joins TRBV5-6 to TRBJ1-1; the D is unclear. Germline CDR1 and CDR2: SGHDT and YYEEEE. CDR3 length: 13 residues. Trimming shortened V by 0 bases and J by 7 bases, and 10 bases separated the two germline ends. The CDR3 is CASSLERGGEAFF. The CDR3 DNA is TGTGCCAGCAGCTTGGAGCGGGGAGGTGAAGCTTTCTTT.

J is TRBJ2-7 and V is TRBV6-5, with a possible D match to TRBD1 (6 bases). Germline V gives CDR1 MNHEY, CDR2 SVGAGI. The CDR3 covers 13 residues. V lost 7 bases to trimming and J lost 3 bases, with 13 bases between them. In DNA form, the CDR3 reads TGTGCCAGCAAGTCAGGGGTAGGCTACGAGCAGTACTTC. Translating gives CASKSGVGYEQYF.

The chain is built from TRBV19 and TRBJ1-5; unclear D gene. The CDR3 has 14 residues. The ends were cut back, 5 bases at V and 2 bases at J, with 10 bases in the middle. CDR1 and CDR2 (germline): LNHDA, SQIVND (reference sequence). CDR3 coding DNA: TGTGCCAGTAGTGAGGGTTTTGGCAATCAGCCCCAGCATTTT. Residues: CASSEGFGNQPQHF.

The chain is built from TRBV27 and TRBJ2-1; tentatively, D is TRBD2 (5 bases). CDR1 is MNHEY, CDR2 SMNVEV, per germline (reference sequence). The CDR3 has 12 amino acids. The germline V and J ends were trimmed by 4 bases and 9 bases, with 10 bases remaining between them. The CDR3: CASSSFGGEQFF. CDR3 coding DNA: TGTGCCAGCAGTTCCTTTGGAGGTGAGCAGTTCTTC.

The DNA for the CDR3 is TGTGCCAGCAGCCCCCATGGGGGGAGGAGGTCGGATCAGCCCCAGCATTTT. It encodes CASSPHGGRRSDQPQHF. The chain recombines TRBV5-4 with TRBJ1-5, with D possibly TRBD1 on 5 matching bases. From germline, CDR1 is SGHNT and CDR2 YYREEE (reference sequence). There are 17 residues in the CDR3. V shed 4 bases and J shed 5 bases, with 22 bases lying between them.

V is TRBV5-1 and J is TRBJ2-7, with 9 positions matching TRBD1. The CDR3 covers 16 residues. Germline V gene sequence: CDR1 SGHRS, CDR2 YFSETQ. V shed 4 bases, J shed 2 bases, and the junction held 10 bases outside the gene matches. The CDR3 DNA reads as TGCGCCAGCAGCCTATTCTCGACAGGGGGTGCCTACGAGCAGTACTTC. Its protein is CASSLFSTGGAYEQYF.

The chain has TRBV2 and TRBJ2-2, with 7 positions matching TRBD2. J lost 9 bases, V lost 5 bases, and 3 bases had no gene match. Germline values: CDR1 SNHLY, CDR2 FYNNEI. CDR3 length: 12 amino acids. As DNA, the CDR3 is TGTGCCAGCAGTCAACTAGCGAGGGAGCTGTTTTTT. Its translation is CASSQLARELFF.

The rearrangement links TRBV5-1 to TRBJ2-7; 8 nucleotides align to TRBD1. CDR1 is SGHRS and CDR2 is YFSETQ in the germline V gene. The trim removed 6 bases at V and 6 bases at J, leaving 2 bases unmatched. The CDR3 loop spans 11 amino acids. The CDR3 nucleotides are TGCGCCAGCAAACAGGGGGGCGAGCAGTACTTC. Its protein is CASKQGGEQYF.

The rearrangement uses TRBV9 and TRBJ2-3; perhaps TRBD2 as D (6 bases). The CDR3 has 16 amino acids. Germline CDR1 and CDR2: SGDLS and YYNGEE. Trimming shortened V by 4 bases and J by 6 bases, and 21 bases separated the two germline ends. The CDR3 coding sequence is TGTGCCAGCAGCCTGGGAGTAGCGGCAAGAAGGGATACGCAGTATTTT. Encoded protein: CASSLGVAARRDTQYF.

The chain couples TRBV15 to TRBJ2-7, with 8 bases that match TRBD1. Germline V gene sequence: CDR1 LNHNV, CDR2 YYDKDF (reference sequence). This CDR3 spans 18 amino acids. V lost 0 bases, J lost 0 bases, and 10 bases stayed unmatched. The CDR3 bases are TGTGCCACCAGCAGAGATCGAGCTAGACAGGGGAGCTCCTACGAGCAGTACTTC. Amino acids: CATSRDRARQGSSYEQYF.

The chain joins TRBV4-1 to TRBJ2-2; maybe TRBD1 (6 bases). The V gene lost 0 bases and the J gene lost 4 bases, with 15 bases spanning the gap. The CDR3 runs 17 residues. The V gene's germline CDR1 is MGHRA and CDR2 YSYEKL. The CDR3 nucleotides read TGCGCCAGCAGCCAAGATGAGTGGCAGGGGCGCACCGGGGAGCTGTTTTTT. This encodes CASSQDEWQGRTGELFF.

The chain recombines TRBV5-1 with TRBJ2-7; 8 bases map to TRBD1. This CDR3 is 13 amino acids long. V lost 4 bases, J lost 4 bases, and 4 bases stayed unmatched. From germline, CDR1 is SGHRS and CDR2 YFSETQ. CDR3 nucleotide sequence: TGCGCCAGCAGCGCCGACAGGGGTTACGAGCAGTACTTC. Translation gives CASSADRGYEQYF.

The rearrangement uses TRBV5-1 and TRBJ1-4; 10 bases fit TRBD1. Germline CDR1 and CDR2: SGHRS and YFSETQ. The CDR3 has 13 residues. J lost 7 bases, V lost 8 bases, and 5 bases had no gene match. CDR3 loop: CASRQGAGEKLFF. In nucleotides, the CDR3 is TGCGCCAGTCGACAGGGGGCCGGTGAAAAACTGTTTTTT.

This chain links TRBV19 with TRBJ2-7; 12 bases agree with TRBD1. From germline, CDR1 is LNHDA and CDR2 SQIVND (reference sequence). V lost 5 bases, J lost 1 base, and 3 bases stayed unmatched. This CDR3 is built from 15 residues. CDR3 region: CASSPGQGASYEQYF. The CDR3 region has the DNA TGTGCCAGTAGTCCGGGACAGGGGGCTTCCTACGAGCAGTACTTC.

The V gene is TRBV5-1, the J gene TRBJ2-2; tentative D call: TRBD1 (8 bases). CDR3 length: 17 residues. V lost 0 bases and J lost 10, with 22 bases in between. In germline, CDR1 is SGHRS, CDR2 YFSETQ. The CDR3 region has the DNA TGCGCCAGCAGCTTGGCAACAGGGGGGGCGTTACCGGAGGAGCTGTTTTTT. Translation: CASSLATGGALPEELFF.